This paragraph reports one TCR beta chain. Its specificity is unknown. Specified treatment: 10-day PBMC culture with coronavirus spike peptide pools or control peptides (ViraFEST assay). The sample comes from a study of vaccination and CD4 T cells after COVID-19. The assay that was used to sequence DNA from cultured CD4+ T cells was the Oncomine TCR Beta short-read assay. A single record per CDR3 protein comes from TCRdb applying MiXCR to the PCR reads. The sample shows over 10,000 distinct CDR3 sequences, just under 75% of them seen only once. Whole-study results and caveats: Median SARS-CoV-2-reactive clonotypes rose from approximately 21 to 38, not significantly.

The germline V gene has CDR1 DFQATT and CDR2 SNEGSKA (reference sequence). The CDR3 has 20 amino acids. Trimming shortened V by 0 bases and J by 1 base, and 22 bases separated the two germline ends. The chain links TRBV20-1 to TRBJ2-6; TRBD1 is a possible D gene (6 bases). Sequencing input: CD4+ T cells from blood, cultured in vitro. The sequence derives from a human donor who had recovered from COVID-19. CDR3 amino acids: CSARDLGERSRGSGANVLTF. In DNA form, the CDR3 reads TGCAGTGCTAGAGATCTGGGGGAGAGATCGAGGGGGTCTGGGGCCAACGTCCTGACTTTC.